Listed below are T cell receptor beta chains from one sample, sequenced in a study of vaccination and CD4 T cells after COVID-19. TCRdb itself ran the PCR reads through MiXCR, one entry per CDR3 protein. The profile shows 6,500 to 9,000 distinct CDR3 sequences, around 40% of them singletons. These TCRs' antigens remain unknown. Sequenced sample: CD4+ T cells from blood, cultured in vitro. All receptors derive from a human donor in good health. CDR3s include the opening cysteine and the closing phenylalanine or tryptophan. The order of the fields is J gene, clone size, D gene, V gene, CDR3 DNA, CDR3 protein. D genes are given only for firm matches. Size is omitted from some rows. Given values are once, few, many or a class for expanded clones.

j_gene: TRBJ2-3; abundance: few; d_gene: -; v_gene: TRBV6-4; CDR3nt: TGTGCCAGCAGTGCGACCCCCCCAGATACGCAGTATTTT; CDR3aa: CASSATPPDTQYF
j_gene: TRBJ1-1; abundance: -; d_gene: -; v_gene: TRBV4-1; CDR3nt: TGCGCCAGCAGCCAGGATCCGGGTCAGAGTGAAGCTTTCTTT; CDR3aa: CASSQDPGQSEAFF
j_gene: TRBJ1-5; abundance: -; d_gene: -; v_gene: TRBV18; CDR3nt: TGTGCCAGCTCACCCGACAGCAATCAGCCCCAGCATTTT; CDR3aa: CASSPDSNQPQHF
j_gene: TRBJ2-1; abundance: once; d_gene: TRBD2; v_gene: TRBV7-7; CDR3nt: TGTGCTAGCAGCCAGGGACTAGCGGGGGTAGATGAGCAGTTCTTC; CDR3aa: CASSQGLAGVDEQFF
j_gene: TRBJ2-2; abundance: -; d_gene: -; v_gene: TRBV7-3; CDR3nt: TGTGCCAGCAGCTTAAACCCTGGCTCGAACACCGGGGAGCTGTTTTTT; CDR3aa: CASSLNPGSNTGELFF
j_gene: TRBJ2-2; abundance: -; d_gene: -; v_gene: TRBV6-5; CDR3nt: TGTGCCAGCAGTTCCGTGAACACCGGGGAGCTGTTTTTT; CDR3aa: CASSSVNTGELFF
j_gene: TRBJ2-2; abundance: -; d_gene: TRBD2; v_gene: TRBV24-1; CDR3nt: TGTGCCACCAGTGAAGACCAGGGAGGGATCGTCAACACCGGGGAGCTGTTTTTT; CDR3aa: CATSEDQGGIVNTGELFF
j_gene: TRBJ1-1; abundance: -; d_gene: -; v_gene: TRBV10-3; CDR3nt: TGTGCCATCAGTGACGCACAGGGGAACACTGAAGCTTTCTTT; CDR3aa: CAISDAQGNTEAFF
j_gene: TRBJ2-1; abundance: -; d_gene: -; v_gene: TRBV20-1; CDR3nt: TGCAGTGCTAGAGATCCTGCGGGGCCCTCCTACAATGAGCAGTTCTTC; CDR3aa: CSARDPAGPSYNEQFF
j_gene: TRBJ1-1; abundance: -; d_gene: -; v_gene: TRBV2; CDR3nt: TGTGCCAGCAGTGACCCACAGAGGGGCTGGGACACTGAAGCTTTCTTT; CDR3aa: CASSDPQRGWDTEAFF
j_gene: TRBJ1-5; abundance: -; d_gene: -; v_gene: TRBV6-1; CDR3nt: TGTGCCAGCTCCCTCAATAGCAATCAGCCCCAGCATTTT; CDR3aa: CASSLNSNQPQHF
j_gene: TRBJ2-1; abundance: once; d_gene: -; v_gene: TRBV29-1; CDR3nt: TGCAGCGTTGAAGTGAGTCAGGTCAATGAGCAGTTCTTC; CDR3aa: CSVEVSQVNEQFF
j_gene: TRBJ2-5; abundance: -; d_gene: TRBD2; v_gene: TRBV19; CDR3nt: TGTGCCAGTAGGGTAGCGGGGACAGAGACCCAGTACTTC; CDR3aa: CASRVAGTETQYF
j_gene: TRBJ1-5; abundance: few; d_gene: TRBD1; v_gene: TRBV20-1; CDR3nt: TGCAGTGCTCCACGACAGGGCCTTAATCAGCCCCAGCATTTT; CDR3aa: CSAPRQGLNQPQHF
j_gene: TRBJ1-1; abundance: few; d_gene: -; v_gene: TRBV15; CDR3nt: TGTGCCACCAGTCGAGAGCTGCTTGGCAGTGAAGCTTTCTTT; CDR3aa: CATSRELLGSEAFF
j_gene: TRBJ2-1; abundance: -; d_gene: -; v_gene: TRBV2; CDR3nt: TGTGCCAGCACTCCTGGACGGACCTACAATGAGCAGTTCTTC; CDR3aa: CASTPGRTYNEQFF
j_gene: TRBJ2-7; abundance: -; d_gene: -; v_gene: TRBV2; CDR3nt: TGTGCCAGCAGTGAAGCGCCAATCTTCGCGGCGGGCAACCTCTACGAGCAGTACTTC; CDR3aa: CASSEAPIFAAGNLYEQYF
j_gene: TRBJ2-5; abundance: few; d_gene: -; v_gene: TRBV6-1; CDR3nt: TGTGCCAGCTTAGCGAGCGACTCAGGGTACCAAGAGACCCAGTACTTC; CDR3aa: CASLASDSGYQETQYF
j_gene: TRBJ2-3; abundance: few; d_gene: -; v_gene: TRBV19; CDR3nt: TGTGCCAGTAGTATGCACGGGTATACGCAGTATTTT; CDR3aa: CASSMHGYTQYF
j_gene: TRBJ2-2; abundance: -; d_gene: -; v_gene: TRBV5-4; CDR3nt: TGTGCCAGCAGCCGCGGACGGGAGAACACCGGGGAGCTGTTTTTT; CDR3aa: CASSRGRENTGELFF
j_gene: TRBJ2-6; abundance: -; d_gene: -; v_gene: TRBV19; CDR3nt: TGTGCCAGTACGGGCCCGGGGGCCTCTGGGGCCAACGTCCTGACTTTC; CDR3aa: CASTGPGASGANVLTF
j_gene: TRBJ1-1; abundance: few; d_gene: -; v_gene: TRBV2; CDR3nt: TGTGCCAGCACCCAGGGCGAGAACACTGAAGCTTTCTTT; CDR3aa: CASTQGENTEAFF
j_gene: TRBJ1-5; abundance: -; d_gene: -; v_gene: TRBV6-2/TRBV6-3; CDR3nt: TGTGCCAGCAGTTCAATAGGAACCCAGCATTTT; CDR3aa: CASSSIGTQHF
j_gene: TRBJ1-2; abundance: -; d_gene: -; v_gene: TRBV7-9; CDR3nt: TGTGCCAGCAGCCGAACCAAGGGGGGGCAAGTGGGGGATGGCTACACCTTC; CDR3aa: CASSRTKGGQVGDGYTF
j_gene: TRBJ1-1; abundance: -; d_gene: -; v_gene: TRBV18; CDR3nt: TGTGCCAGCTCACCTTTACAGGCCAGAGGCACTGAAGCTTTCTTT; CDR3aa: CASSPLQARGTEAFF
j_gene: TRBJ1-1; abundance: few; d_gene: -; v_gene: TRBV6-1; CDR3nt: TGTGCCAGCATCAGGGAAGGAAACACTGAAGCTTTCTTT; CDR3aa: CASIREGNTEAFF
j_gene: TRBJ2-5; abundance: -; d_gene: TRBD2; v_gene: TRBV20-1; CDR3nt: TGCAGTGCTAGAGGGGTAGCGGGGGGCCTAGAGACCCAGTACTTC; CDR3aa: CSARGVAGGLETQYF
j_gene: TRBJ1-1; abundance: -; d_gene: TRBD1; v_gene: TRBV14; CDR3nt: TGTGCCAGCAGCCAACCACAGGGGGCGAGCACTGAAGCTTTCTTT; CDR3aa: CASSQPQGASTEAFF
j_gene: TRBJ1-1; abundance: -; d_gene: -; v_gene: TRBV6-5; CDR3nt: TGTGCCAGCAGTTACTCGAAATTTGGGACATTGAACACTGAAGCTTTCTTT; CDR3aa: CASSYSKFGTLNTEAFF
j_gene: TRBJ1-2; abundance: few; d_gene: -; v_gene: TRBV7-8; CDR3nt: TGTGCCAGCAGCTTAGGGGGATTGAGCTATGGCTACACCTTC; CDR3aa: CASSLGGLSYGYTF
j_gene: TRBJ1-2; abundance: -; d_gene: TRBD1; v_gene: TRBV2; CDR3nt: TGTGCCAGCAGCGAGGACAGGATCTATGGCTACACCTTC; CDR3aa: CASSEDRIYGYTF
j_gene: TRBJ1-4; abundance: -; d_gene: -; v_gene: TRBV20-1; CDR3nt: TGCAGTGCCCCCGGCGGGACGAGTGAAAAACTGTTTTTT; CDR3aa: CSAPGGTSEKLFF
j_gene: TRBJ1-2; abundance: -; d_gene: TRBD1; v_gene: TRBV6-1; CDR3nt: TGTGCCAGCAGGAGGACAGGGGGAATAGAAACCTTC; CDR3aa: CASRRTGGIETF
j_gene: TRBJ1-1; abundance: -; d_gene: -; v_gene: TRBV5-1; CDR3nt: TGCGCCAGCAGCTTTCAGGAGTACACTGAAGCTTTCTTT; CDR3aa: CASSFQEYTEAFF
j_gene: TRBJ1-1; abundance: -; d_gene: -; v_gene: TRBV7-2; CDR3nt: TGTGCCAGCAGACCCCCGGGGGGCACTGAAGCTTTCTTT; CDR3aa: CASRPPGGTEAFF
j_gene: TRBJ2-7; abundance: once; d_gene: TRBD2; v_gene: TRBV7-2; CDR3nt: TGTGCCAGCAGCCGAAACCTAGCGGGGGGCTACGAGCAGTACTTC; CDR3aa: CASSRNLAGGYEQYF
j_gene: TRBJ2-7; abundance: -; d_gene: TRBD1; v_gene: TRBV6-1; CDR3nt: TGTGCCAGCCGGACAGGGTTCGAGCAGTACTTC; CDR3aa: CASRTGFEQYF
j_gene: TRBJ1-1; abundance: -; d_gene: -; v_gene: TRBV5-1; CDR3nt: TGCGCCAGCAGCTTGGGGCAGAATGACACTGAAGCTTTCTTT; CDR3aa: CASSLGQNDTEAFF
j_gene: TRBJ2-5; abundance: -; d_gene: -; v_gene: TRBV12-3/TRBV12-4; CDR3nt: TGTGCCAGCAGTTTGAGTTACCAAGAGACCCAGTACTTC; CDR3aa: CASSLSYQETQYF
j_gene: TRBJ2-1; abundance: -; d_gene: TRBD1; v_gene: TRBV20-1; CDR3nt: TGCAGTGCTAGTTCACAGGGGCTCTACAATGAGCAGTTCTTC; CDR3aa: CSASSQGLYNEQFF
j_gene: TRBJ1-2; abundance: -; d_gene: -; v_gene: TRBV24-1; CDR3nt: TGTGCCACCAGTGACCCGGGAGTTAACTATGGCTACACCTTC; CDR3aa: CATSDPGVNYGYTF
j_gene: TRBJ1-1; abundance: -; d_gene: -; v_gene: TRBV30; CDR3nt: TGTGCCTGGAGTGCCGGACCTAGGAATGCTTTCTTT; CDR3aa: CAWSAGPRNAFF
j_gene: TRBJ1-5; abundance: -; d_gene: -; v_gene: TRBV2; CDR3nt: TGTGCCAGCAGTCATAGGACGGGATCTAATCAGCCCCAGCATTTT; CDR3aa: CASSHRTGSNQPQHF
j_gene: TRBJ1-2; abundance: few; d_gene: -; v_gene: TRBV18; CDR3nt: TGTGCCAGCTCACCACCAGCAGGGTCGGGCTACACCTTC; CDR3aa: CASSPPAGSGYTF
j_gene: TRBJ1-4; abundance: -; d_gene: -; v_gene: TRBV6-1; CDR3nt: TGTGCCAGCAGAAGAAGGGACCCTAATGAAAAACTGTTTTTT; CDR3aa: CASRRRDPNEKLFF
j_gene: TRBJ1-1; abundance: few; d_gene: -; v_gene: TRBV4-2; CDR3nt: TGTGCCAGCAGCCAAGAGGTACTGGCGTACACTGAAGCTTTCTTT; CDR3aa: CASSQEVLAYTEAFF
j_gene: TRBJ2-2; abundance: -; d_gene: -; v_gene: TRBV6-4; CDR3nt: TGTGCCAGCAGTGCAGGGAACACCGGGGAGCTGTTTTTT; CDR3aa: CASSAGNTGELFF
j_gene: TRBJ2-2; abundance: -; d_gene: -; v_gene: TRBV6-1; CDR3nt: TGTGCCAGCAGACCTGGTAGAGGCTTTACCGGGGAGCTGTTTTTT; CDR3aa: CASRPGRGFTGELFF
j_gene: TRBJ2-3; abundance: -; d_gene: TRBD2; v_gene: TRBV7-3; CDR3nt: TGTGCCAGCAGCGCTGTAGCGGGAGGCACGCAGTATTTT; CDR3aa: CASSAVAGGTQYF
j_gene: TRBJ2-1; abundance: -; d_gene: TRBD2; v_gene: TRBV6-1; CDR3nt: TGTGCCAGCAGTGAAGAGGACGGGGAGGGTCACAATGAGCAGTTCTTC; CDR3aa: CASSEEDGEGHNEQFF